The 15 T cell receptor beta chains below come from one sample, sequenced in a study of blood T cell repertoires in COVID-19. The table came from immunoSEQ multiplex PCR; TCRdb's copy has only in-frame clones and leaves some out. Among roughly 150,000 clones listed, about 86% were seen once. The sequencing input was PBMCs or T cells enriched from blood (not recorded which). These receptors were obtained from a man in his forties or fifties who had recovered from COVID-19.

This clone showed up just once. This rearrangement joins TRBV29-1 to TRBJ2-3; TRBD2 aligns across 7 bases. Looked up from germline, CDR1 is SQVTM and CDR2 is ANQGSEA. This CDR3 comprises 13 residues. V shed 7 bases, J shed 4 bases, and the junction held 8 bases outside the gene matches. This CDR3 reads CSGTSPVADTQYF. DNA of the CDR3: TGCAGCGGGACTAGTCCGGTTGCAGATACGCAGTATTTT.

The chain is built from TRBV6-5 and TRBJ1-5, with unresolved D. V lost 5 bases and J lost 7, with 18 bases in between. The CDR3 is 15 amino acids. CDR1 is MNHEY and CDR2 is SVGAGI in the germline V gene. CDR3 bases: TGTGCCAGCAGTACCCGGGCGGGGAGCGGGCAGCCCCAGCATTTT. Its translation: CASSTRAGSGQPQHF.

In this sample, this clone turned up a few times. V is TRBV5-1 and J is TRBJ1-5; maybe TRBD1 (5 bases). Germline assignment: CDR1 SGHRS and CDR2 YFSETQ. The V and J ends lost 1 base and 6 bases respectively, with 8 bases between them. CDR3 length: 13 residues. The CDR3 nucleotides are TGCGCCAGCAGCTTGTGGGGGGGTCAGCCCCAGCATTTT. This encodes CASSLWGGQPQHF.

The chain links TRBV27 to TRBJ2-5; D might be TRBD1 (6 bases). Trimming took 3 bases from V and 1 from J, leaving 12 bases between them. Germline lookup yields CDR1 MNHEY and CDR2 SMNVEV (reference sequence). The CDR3 is 15 amino acids. CDR3 sequence reads: CASSFTGTLQETQYF. In DNA form, the CDR3 reads TGTGCCAGCAGTTTTACCGGGACACTCCAAGAGACCCAGTACTTC.

This chain uses TRBV19 with TRBJ1-4; D unresolved. From germline, CDR1 is LNHDA and CDR2 SQIVND (reference sequence). This CDR3 comprises 14 residues. Trimming left V 2 bases short and J 7 bases short, with 11 bases between. CDR3 DNA: TGTGCCAGTAGTATATCTCGAGGTAGTGAAAAACTGTTTTTT. Encoded protein: CASSISRGSEKLFF.

The rearrangement joins TRBV5-1 to TRBJ2-3; 7 nucleotides match TRBD2. This CDR3 comprises 13 residues. V shed 7 bases, J shed 1 base, and the junction held 3 bases outside the gene matches. In germline, CDR1 is SGHRS, CDR2 YFSETQ. CDR3 DNA: TGCGCCAGCCGGGGGGTCGGCACAGATACGCAGTATTTT. Protein product: CASRGVGTDTQYF. The full variable domain, rest sourced from reference TRBV5-1 and TRBJ2-3, is KAGVTQTPRYLIKTRGQQVTLSCSPISGHRSVSWYQQTPGQGLQFLFEYFSETQRNKGNFPGRFSGRQFSNSRSEMNVSTLELGDSALYLCASRGVGTDTQYFGPGTRLTVL.

The chain joins TRBV2 to TRBJ2-5, with TRBD1 matching 10 bases. This CDR3 is 14 amino acids long. Germline trimming cut 5 bases from V and 5 bases from J; bases unmatched to any gene: 5. Germline CDR1 SNHLY, CDR2 FYNNEI. CDR3 coding DNA: TGTGCCAGCAGTCGGGACAGGGGAGGGGAGACCCAGTACTTC. Translated: CASSRDRGGETQYF.

This clone was counted at least ten times. The V and J genes are TRBV5-1 and TRBJ1-2; possible D gene TRBD1, 5 bases. The V gene's germline CDR1 is SGHRS and CDR2 YFSETQ. The CDR3 spans 15 residues. Trimming removed 0 bases at V and 4 bases at J, with 13 bases between. CDR3 protein: CASSLGDLGGYGYTF. For the CDR3, the DNA is TGCGCCAGCAGCTTGGGGGACTTAGGAGGCTATGGCTACACCTTC.

This chain links TRBV4-2 with TRBJ2-1, with TRBD2 matching over 11 bases. Trimming removed 2 bases from V and 0 bases from J; junction bases left unmatched: 6. The CDR3 length is 18 residues. Germline V gives CDR1 LGHNA, CDR2 YNFKEQ. The CDR3 loop is CASSQSPGTSGSYNEQFF. Written as DNA, the CDR3 is TGTGCCAGCAGCCAATCCCCCGGGACTAGCGGCTCCTACAATGAGCAGTTCTTC.

This rearrangement joins TRBV30 to TRBJ1-6, with no clear D. Germline V gene data show CDR1 as GTSNPN and CDR2 as SVGIG (reference sequence). The ends were cut back, 2 bases at V and 4 bases at J, with 6 bases in the middle. The CDR3 totals 13 residues. CDR3 in DNA: TGTGCCTGGAGTCCTAGATATAATTCACCCCTCCACTTT. Translation gives CAWSPRYNSPLHF.

The chain links TRBV5-8 to TRBJ2-7, with TRBD1 identical over 9 bases. The CDR3 has 15 residues. V lost 3 bases to trimming and J lost 3 bases; unmatched junction nucleotides: 7. The germline gives CDR1 SGHTS, CDR2 YDEGEE. CDR3 DNA sequence: TGTGCCAGCAGCTCGACCGGGACAGGGAACTACGAGCAGTACTTC. Translating it yields CASSSTGTGNYEQYF.

The chain combines TRBV19 with TRBJ2-5; 12 bases fit TRBD2. This CDR3 has 16 amino acids. Germline CDR1 and CDR2: LNHDA and SQIVND (reference sequence). V trimming: 5 bases; J trimming: 5 bases; junction bases outside the gene matches: 9. CDR3 residues: CASSGKLAGGVETQYF. Here the CDR3 DNA reads TGTGCCAGTAGTGGCAAACTAGCGGGGGGTGTGGAGACCCAGTACTTC.

This clone was seen only once. The chain uses TRBV9 and TRBJ2-1; maybe TRBD1 (6 bases). Germline V gene data show CDR1 as SGDLS and CDR2 as YYNGEE. Trimming removed 1 base from V and 0 bases from J, with 8 bases in between. The CDR3 is 15 amino acids. The CDR3 reads CASSVQGNSYNEQFF. CDR3 nucleotides: TGTGCCAGCAGCGTACAGGGGAACTCCTACAATGAGCAGTTCTTC.

CDR3 sequence reads: CASKRTSGGAGDEQFF. CDR3 DNA sequence: TGTGCCAGCAAGAGGACTAGCGGGGGGGCCGGCGATGAGCAGTTCTTC. This chain connects TRBV2 to TRBJ2-1; 15 bases are a match to TRBD2. The length of the CDR3 is 16 residues. CDR1 is SNHLY and CDR2 is FYNNEI in the germline V gene. V lost 7 bases, J lost 8 bases, and 9 bases stayed unmatched.

The chain couples TRBV11-2 to TRBJ2-3, with D possibly matching TRBD2 (6 bases). Germline values: CDR1 SGHAT, CDR2 FQNNGV. The V end was cut by 8 bases, the J end by 5 bases, with 17 bases between. The CDR3 loop spans 14 amino acids. The CDR3 DNA sequence: TGTGCCAGCGGCGGGGCTAGCGTTGGAGATACGCAGTATTTT. This sequence encodes CASGGASVGDTQYF.